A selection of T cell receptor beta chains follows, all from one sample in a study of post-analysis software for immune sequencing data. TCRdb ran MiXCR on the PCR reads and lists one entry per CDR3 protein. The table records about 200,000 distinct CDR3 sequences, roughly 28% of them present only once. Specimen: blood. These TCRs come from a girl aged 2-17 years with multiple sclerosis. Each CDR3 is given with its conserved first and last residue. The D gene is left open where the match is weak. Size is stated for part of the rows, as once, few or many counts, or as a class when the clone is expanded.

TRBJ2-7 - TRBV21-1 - TGTGCCAGCAGCAATGGGGGCTGGACAGGGAGCTACGAGCAGTACTTC CASSNGGWTGSYEQYF
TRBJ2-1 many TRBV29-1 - TGCGCCCACCGGGCAGATACATACAATGAGCAGTTCTTC CAHRADTYNEQFF
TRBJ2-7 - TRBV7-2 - TGTGCCAGCAGCCGCCTTATGGGCGAGCAGTACTTC CASSRLMGEQYF
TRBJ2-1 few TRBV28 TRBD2 TGTGCCAGCAGTCATAGCGGGAGCGGGGGTAGTGAGCAGTTCTTC CASSHSGSGGSEQFF
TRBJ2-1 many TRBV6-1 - TGTGCCAGCAGTGAGGAGGAGGTAACCTACAATGAGCAGTTCTTC CASSEEEVTYNEQFF
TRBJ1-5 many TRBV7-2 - TGTGCCAGCAGCTCCGACAGGACAAATCAGCCCCAGCATTTT CASSSDRTNQPQHF
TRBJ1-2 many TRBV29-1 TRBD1 TGCAGCGTTGAAGGAGGTCCGACAGGGATCTATGGCTACACCTTC CSVEGGPTGIYGYTF
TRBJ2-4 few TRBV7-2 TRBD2 TGTGCCTGCAGTCCGAGACTAGCGGGAATCGGGTTAGCCAAAAACATTCAGTACTTC CACSPRLAGIGLAKNIQYF
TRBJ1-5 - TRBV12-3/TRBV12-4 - TGTGCCAGCAGTTGGGTAGGGACTGCTGATCAGCCCCAGCATTTT CASSWVGTADQPQHF
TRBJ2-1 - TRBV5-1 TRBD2 TGCGCCAGCATAGCGGGAGGGCCGGGCGATGAGCAGTTCTTC CASIAGGPGDEQFF
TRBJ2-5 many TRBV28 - TGTGCCAGCAGTAGTTTGTCAACCACGGGGGAGACCCAGTACTTC CASSSLSTTGETQYF
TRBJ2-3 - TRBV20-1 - TGCAGTGCTACGGGGGGCGATACGCAGTATTTT CSATGGDTQYF
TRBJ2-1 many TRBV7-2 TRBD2 TGTGCCAGCAGCTTCGGGCCTAGCGGGGGAAATGAGCAGTTCTTC CASSFGPSGGNEQFF